What follows are 5 T cell receptor beta chains derived from one specimen sequenced in a study of OX40 agonist ivuxolimab in advanced cancers. This table comes from immunoSEQ multiplex PCR, and its TCRdb copy is limited to in-frame clones, with some not included. The data show 55,000 to 80,000 clones, about four fifths seen once. The sample in question was CD4+ or CD8+ T cells sorted from blood, obtained in a trial of the OX40 agonist ivuxolimab. The receptor set was obtained from an adult with an advanced solid tumor such as melanoma, head and neck, liver or kidney cancer.

The rearrangement uses TRBV29-1 and TRBJ2-5; D is possibly TRBD1 (6 bases). CDR1 SQVTM and CDR2 ANQGSEA come from the germline V gene. V was clipped by 7 bases and J by 3 bases, with 15 bases between them. This CDR3 has 13 amino acids. The CDR3, as DNA: TGCAGCGCCATGTGGCAGGGGAAAGAGACCCAGTACTTC. As protein: CSAMWQGKETQYF.

The chain combines TRBV19 with TRBJ1-5; D possibly corresponds to TRBD1 (5 bases). The germline gives CDR1 LNHDA, CDR2 SQIVND (reference sequence). This CDR3 has 13 residues. Between the trimmed V and J ends, which lost 9 bases and 6 bases, there was a span of 15 bases. CDR3 in amino acids: CASEEWGGQPQHF. CDR3 nucleotides: TGTGCCAGCGAAGAGTGGGGCGGTCAGCCCCAGCATTTT.

The gene calls are TRBV4-3 and TRBJ2-5; TRBD2 aligns across 8 bases. CDR1 LGHNA and CDR2 YSLEER come from the germline V gene. This CDR3 spans 15 amino acids. J was trimmed by 4 bases and V by 0 bases; bases with no gene match: 4. CDR3 amino acids: CASSQESRGVETQYF. In DNA form, the CDR3 reads TGCGCCAGCAGCCAAGAATCGCGGGGGGTAGAGACCCAGTACTTC.

The chain links TRBV6-6 to TRBJ2-5; a possible D gene is TRBD1 (6 bases). Germline-derived CDR1 and CDR2 are MNHNY and SVGAGI (reference sequence). V lost 7 bases to trimming and J lost 2 bases, with 11 bases between them. This CDR3 region has 13 residues. As DNA, the CDR3 is TGTGCCAGCAAAGGACAGATACAAGAGACCCAGTACTTC. Protein: CASKGQIQETQYF.

The chain links TRBV6-5 to TRBJ2-7; D gene ambiguous. Germline-derived CDR1 and CDR2 are MNHEY and SVGAGI. V lost 2 bases and J lost 6, with 17 bases in between. The length of the CDR3 is 15 residues. CDR3 in DNA: TGTGCCAGCAGTTACCCGTACGGGTCCGTAAGCGAGCAGTACTTC. Its protein is CASSYPYGSVSEQYF.